Here is one T cell receptor beta chain with its context. Its antigen is undetermined. This specimen belongs to a study of T cells in localized non-small cell lung cancer. Study-level findings and limits: The highest T cell clonality was in uninvolved adjacent lung, above tumor. With higher T cell density in blood came longer overall survival.

Clones were read by immunoSEQ multiplex PCR, and TCRdb kept only the in-frame ones, dropping some. The sample has around 55,000 clones, around 84% seen once. V lost 5 bases and J lost 0, with 7 bases in between. Germline lookup yields CDR1 LGHNA and CDR2 YNFKEQ. The CDR3 is 13 residues long. J is TRBJ1-1 and V is TRBV4-2; the D is unclear. The source of this sequence is a female donor with stage II lung adenocarcinoma. The specimen comprised PBMCs, sampled before any cancer treatment. CDR3 loop: CASSAYMNTEAFF. Here the CDR3 DNA reads TGTGCCAGCAGCGCGTATATGAACACTGAAGCTTTCTTT.